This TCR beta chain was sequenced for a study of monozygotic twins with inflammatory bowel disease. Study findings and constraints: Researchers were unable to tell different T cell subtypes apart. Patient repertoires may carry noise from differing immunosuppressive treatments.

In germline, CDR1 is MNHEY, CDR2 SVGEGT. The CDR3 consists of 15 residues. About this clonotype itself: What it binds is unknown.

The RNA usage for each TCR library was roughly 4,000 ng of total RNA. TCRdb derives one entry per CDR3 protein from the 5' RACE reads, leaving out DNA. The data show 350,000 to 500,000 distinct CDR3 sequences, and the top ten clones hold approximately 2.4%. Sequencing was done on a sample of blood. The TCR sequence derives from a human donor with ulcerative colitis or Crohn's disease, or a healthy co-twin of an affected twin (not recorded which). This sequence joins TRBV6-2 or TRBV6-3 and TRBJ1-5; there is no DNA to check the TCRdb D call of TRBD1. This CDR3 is CASRTGQFSNQPQHF.